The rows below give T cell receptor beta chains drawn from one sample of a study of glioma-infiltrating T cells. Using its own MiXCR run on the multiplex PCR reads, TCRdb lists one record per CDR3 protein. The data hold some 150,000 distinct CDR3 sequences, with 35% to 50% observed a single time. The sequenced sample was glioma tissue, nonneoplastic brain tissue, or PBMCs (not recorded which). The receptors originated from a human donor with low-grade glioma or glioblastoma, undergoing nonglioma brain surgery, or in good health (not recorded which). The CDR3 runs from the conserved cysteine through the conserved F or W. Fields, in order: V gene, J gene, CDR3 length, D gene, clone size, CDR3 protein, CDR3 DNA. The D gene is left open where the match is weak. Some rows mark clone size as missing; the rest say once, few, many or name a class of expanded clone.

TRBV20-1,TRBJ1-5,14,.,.,CSAGSSLGEQPQHF,TGCAGTGCTGGTTCGAGCCTAGGGGAACAGCCCCAGCATTTT
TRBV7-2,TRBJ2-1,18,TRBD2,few,CASSLRVAGVSSYNEQFF,TGTGCCAGCAGCTTACGGGTAGCGGGGGTTAGCTCCTACAATGAGCAGTTCTTC
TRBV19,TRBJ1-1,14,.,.,CASSMGAGDTEAFF,TGTGCCAGTAGTATGGGGGCAGGGGACACTGAAGCTTTCTTT
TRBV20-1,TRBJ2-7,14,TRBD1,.,CSARDPRGPDEQYF,TGCAGTGCTAGAGACCCCAGGGGGCCTGACGAGCAGTACTTC
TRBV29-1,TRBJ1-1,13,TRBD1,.,CSVTGQGNTEAFF,TGCAGCGTTACAGGACAGGGAAACACTGAAGCTTTCTTT
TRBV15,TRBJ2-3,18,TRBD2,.,CATSRQTGLAGITDTQYF,TGTGCCACCAGCAGACAGACTGGACTAGCGGGGATAACAGATACGCAGTATTTT
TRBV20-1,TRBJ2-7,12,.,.,CSAPRASTEQYF,TGCAGTGCTCCTAGGGCCAGCACCGAGCAGTACTTC
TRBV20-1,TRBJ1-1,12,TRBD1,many,CSAQTGGTEAFF,TGCAGTGCTCAAACAGGGGGCACTGAAGCTTTCTTT
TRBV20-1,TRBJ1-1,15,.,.,CSASRTGNLNTEAFF,TGCAGTGCTAGTAGAACAGGTAACCTGAACACTGAAGCTTTCTTT
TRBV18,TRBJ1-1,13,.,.,CASSPPPHTEAFF,TGTGCCAGCTCACCTCCACCCCACACTGAAGCTTTCTTT
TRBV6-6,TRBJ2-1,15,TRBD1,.,CAGSQPGQGINEQFF,TGTGCCGGCAGTCAACCGGGACAGGGGATTAATGAGCAGTTCTTC